Shown below are 16 T cell receptor beta chains from a single sample sequenced in a study of T cell changes during pregnancy in multiple sclerosis. TCRdb's table, derived via immunoSEQ multiplex PCR, lists solely in-frame clones and lacks some. The top ten clones hold less than 6.5% of a sample with about 49,000 clones, 85% to 90% of them seen once. The sequenced sample was peripheral blood, obtained after pregnancy. The receptors here all came from a female donor in good health, enrolled as a control in a pregnancy study.

The chain has TRBV19 and TRBJ2-7, with 7 positions matching TRBD2. With 9 bases clipped from V and 7 bases from J, the junction kept 12 bases outside the gene matches. The CDR3 has 13 residues. Germline values: CDR1 LNHDA, CDR2 SQIVND (reference sequence). CDR3 coding DNA: TGTGCCAGCTCTAGCGGTTCCACGAGGGAGCAGTACTTC. Translating it yields CASSSGSTREQYF.

The chain joins TRBV6-6 to TRBJ1-1; 9 bases fit TRBD1. With V trimmed by 0 bases and J by 4 bases, 0 bases remained unmatched. The germline V gene has CDR1 MNHNY and CDR2 SVGAGI (reference sequence). CDR3 length: 14 amino acids. CDR3 residues: CASSYSTGGTEAFF. The CDR3 DNA reads as TGTGCCAGCAGTTACTCGACAGGGGGCACTGAAGCTTTCTTT.

The chain uses TRBV6-6 and TRBJ1-6; 11 bases are a match to TRBD1. Per germline, CDR1 MNHNY and CDR2 SVGAGI (reference sequence). The V segment lost 6 bases and the J segment 10 bases; nucleotides outside the gene matches: 8. This CDR3 is built from 15 residues. CDR3 sequence reads: CASSLGTGGESPLHF. CDR3 in DNA: TGTGCCAGCAGCCTAGGGACAGGGGGTGAATCACCCCTCCACTTT.

The chain uses TRBV9 and TRBJ2-1; 11 nucleotides line up with TRBD2. The CDR3 extends over 16 amino acids. J gave up 3 bases and V 0 bases, and 2 bases lay outside the gene matches. The germline gives CDR1 SGDLS, CDR2 YYNGEE. The CDR3 sequence is CASSVGGLAVYNEQFF. The DNA for the CDR3 is TGTGCCAGCAGCGTAGGGGGACTAGCGGTCTACAATGAGCAGTTCTTC.

This chain links TRBV28 with TRBJ1-2, with D uncertain. Between the trimmed V and J ends, which lost 8 bases and 4 bases, there was a span of 17 bases. Germline V CDR1 and CDR2: MDHEN, SYDVKM. This CDR3 spans 14 amino acids. CDR3 region: CASCLEGSSYGYTF. The CDR3 DNA is TGTGCCAGCTGCTTGGAGGGCTCGAGCTATGGCTACACCTTC.

The V call is TRBV19, the J call TRBJ1-5; TRBD1 matches at 10 bases. Per germline, CDR1 LNHDA and CDR2 SQIVND (reference sequence). The CDR3 totals 15 residues. Germline trimming cut 4 bases from V and 2 bases from J; bases unmatched to any gene: 2. DNA for the CDR3: TGTGCCAGTAGTAGAGGGACAGGGGGCAATCAGCCCCAGCATTTT. This translates into CASSRGTGGNQPQHF.

The chain is built from TRBV7-3 and TRBJ2-7, with TRBD2 matching 11 bases. The CDR3 runs to 15 residues. V lost 2 bases to trimming and J lost 4 bases; unmatched junction nucleotides: 4. The germline V gene encodes CDR1 SGHTA and CDR2 FQGTGA. CDR3 in amino acids: CASSLQLAGVYEQYF. The CDR3 nucleotides read TGTGCCAGCAGCTTACAACTAGCGGGAGTGTACGAGCAGTACTTC.

The table lists this clone with a count of one. The chain carries TRBV2 and TRBJ2-4; 8 nucleotides agree with TRBD1. Per the germline V gene, CDR1 is SNHLY and CDR2 is FYNNEI. Losses at the gene ends were 6 bases for V and 0 bases for J; bases not matched to a gene: 13. The CDR3 loop spans 18 amino acids. The CDR3 reads CASSTTGQAPLAKNIQYF. CDR3 sequence (DNA): TGTGCCAGCAGCACTACGGGACAGGCACCACTAGCCAAAAACATTCAGTACTTC.

The CDR3: CASSQPGQGASTF. DNA for the CDR3: TGTGCCAGCAGTCAACCGGGACAGGGGGCCAGCACCTTC. V gene TRBV6-1 combines with J gene TRBJ1-2; TRBD1 aligns across 12 bases. V shed 5 bases and J 13 bases; nucleotides not matched to a gene: 8. Germline assignment: CDR1 MNHNS and CDR2 SASEGT. The CDR3 contains 13 residues.

This clone was detected only a few times. The gene calls are TRBV6-4 and TRBJ2-2; 7 bases align to TRBD2. The germline V gene encodes CDR1 MRHNA and CDR2 SNTAGT. After removal of 4 bases from V and 4 bases from J, the junction contained 0 bases not matched to a gene. The CDR3 length is 13 residues. For the CDR3, the DNA is TGTGCCAGCAGTGGGACTAGCACCGGGGAGCTGTTTTTT. This codes for CASSGTSTGELFF.

The chain carries TRBV9 and TRBJ2-3; 11 bases match TRBD2. CDR1 is SGDLS, CDR2 YYNGEE, per germline. The ends lost 4 bases at V and 0 bases at J; junction bases unmatched: 4. This CDR3 is 16 amino acids long. CDR3 in DNA: TGTGCCAGCAGCCCTTGGACTAGCGGGAGCACAGATACGCAGTATTTT. This translates into CASSPWTSGSTDTQYF. Supplemented by reference TRBV9 and TRBJ2-3, the full variable domain reads DSGVTQTPKHLITATGQRVTLRCSPRSGDLSVYWYQQSLDQGLQFLIQYYNGEERAKGNILERFSAQQFPDLHSELNLSSLELGDSALYFCASSPWTSGSTDTQYFGPGTRLTVL.

V gene TRBV7-2 combines with J gene TRBJ2-7; 10 bases map to TRBD1. Germline V gene lookup returns CDR1 SGHTA and CDR2 FQGNSA. The CDR3 totals 15 residues. With V trimmed by 4 bases and J by 6 bases, 9 bases remained unmatched. The CDR3 sequence is CASSSPGTGVPEQYF. CDR3 nucleotide sequence: TGTGCCAGCAGCTCTCCCGGGACAGGGGTTCCCGAGCAGTACTTC.

This chain connects TRBV4-1 to TRBJ2-1, with D tentatively TRBD2 (7 bases). Trimming took 1 base from V and 8 from J, leaving 15 bases between them. This CDR3 is 15 amino acids long. CDR1 and CDR2 (germline): MGHRA, YSYEKL. CDR3 amino acids: CASSQVFRGAYEQFF. In DNA form, the CDR3 reads TGCGCCAGCAGCCAAGTGTTTCGGGGGGCCTATGAGCAGTTCTTC.

The V gene is TRBV7-2, the J gene TRBJ1-6; 8 nucleotides agree with TRBD1. Germline trimming cut 1 base from V and 10 bases from J; bases unmatched to any gene: 6. The length of the CDR3 is 15 residues. Germline V gene data show CDR1 as SGHTA and CDR2 as FQGNSA. CDR3 region: CASSLGASGGSPLHF. For the CDR3, the DNA is TGTGCCAGCAGCTTAGGGGCATCAGGGGGCTCACCCCTCCACTTT.

The chain employs TRBV7-9 and TRBJ2-7; tentatively, D is TRBD2 (6 bases). The V end was cut by 5 bases, the J end by 0 bases, with 11 bases between. Germline CDR1 reads SEHNR; CDR2 reads FQNEAQ (reference sequence). This CDR3 has 14 amino acids. CDR3 coding DNA: TGTGCCAGCAGCGCTGCGGGGCGCTCCTACGAGCAGTACTTC. Amino acids: CASSAAGRSYEQYF.

This chain links TRBV7-6 with TRBJ2-3, with a tentative D call TRBD2 (5 bases). The CDR3 spans 17 residues. The germline gives CDR1 SGHVS, CDR2 FNYEAQ. V was clipped by 1 base and J by 1 base, with 15 bases between them. CDR3 amino acids: CASSLGSSGVRTDTQYF. The CDR3 DNA reads as TGTGCCAGCAGCTTAGGGTCGTCCGGGGTGCGCACAGATACGCAGTATTTT.